The 20 T cell receptor beta chains reported below all come from one sample, sequenced in a study of tumor-infiltrating lymphocytes in primary liver carcinoma. Total RNA amounting to around 530 ng was the source from which TCR beta cDNA was made with a constant-region primer. A slightly modified ARM-PCR protocol with three nested multiplex PCR rounds produced these TCR beta libraries. For 10 cycles apiece, the opening two PCR rounds ran with TRBV1-TRBV30 forward primers and a C-beta reverse primer. TCRdb processed the multiplex PCR reads anew with MiXCR; each CDR3 protein has one entry. The sample has 50,000 or so distinct CDR3 sequences; around 82% are singletons. Unsorted bulk tissue of about 17-32 mg yielded co-extracted RNA and DNA. Sequencing was done on a sample of liver tumor tissue from sampling region 5. Subset given: tumor region T5, tumor centre. The receptors stem from a man between 35 and 55 years old with primary liver carcinoma and hepatitis B virus infection.

V is TRBV6-5 and J is TRBJ2-3, with D perhaps given as TRBD1 or TRBD2 (5 bases each). The length of the CDR3 is 14 residues. The V gene's germline CDR1 is MNHEY and CDR2 SVGAGI. V was pared by 7 bases and J by 1 base, with 12 bases between. The CDR3 loop is CASKGTGGTDTQYF. The CDR3, as DNA: TGTGCCAGCAAAGGGACCGGGGGCACAGATACGCAGTATTTT.

Turning to this clonotype: A read error may account for a junction end that differs from germline. The chain employs TRBV6-2 or TRBV6-3 and TRBJ2-1; D is perhaps TRBD1 (5 bases). The germline gives CDR1 MNHEY, CDR2 SVGEGT. The CDR3 consists of 14 residues. The CDR3 DNA reads TGTGTCAGCAGTTACGCTACAGGATCAGATGAGCAGTTCTTC. Protein product: CVSSYATGSDEQFF.

Comment on this clonotype: The junction shows a germline mismatch at one end, possibly a read error. This chain links TRBV7-8 with TRBJ2-7, with D tentatively TRBD2 (6 bases). This CDR3 is 15 amino acids long. CDR1 is SGHVS and CDR2 is FQNEAQ in the germline V gene. CDR3 bases: TGCGCCAGCAGCCTAGCGACGGCCAGCTCCTACGAGCAGTACTTC. Protein product: CASSLATASSYEQYF.

Notes on this clonotype: Because the CDR3's place on the DNA is in doubt, the DNA is left out and the CDR3 is given as listed by TCRdb. The chain joins TRBV6-1 to TRBJ2-7; TRBD2 is the table's D call and was not checked against the DNA. Inclusive of both ends, the CDR3 amounts to 15 amino acids. The germline gives CDR1 MNHNS, CDR2 SASEGT. CDR3 residues: CASSTSTSGSYEQYF.

The V call is TRBV11-2, the J call TRBJ2-1; no clear D gene. V lost 3 bases to trimming and J lost 4 bases, with 4 bases between them. This CDR3 is 12 amino acids long. The germline V gene encodes CDR1 SGHAT and CDR2 FQNNGV. CDR3 residues: CASSFNYNEQFF. CDR3 DNA sequence: TGTGCCAGCAGCTTCAATTACAATGAGCAGTTCTTC.

With regard to this clonotype: One end of the junction varies from germline; a read error may be responsible. The J gene is TRBJ1-3, the V gene TRBV4-1; no firm D call. This CDR3 is 16 amino acids long. The germline V gene has CDR1 MGHRA and CDR2 YSYEKL. The DNA for the CDR3 is TGCGCCAGCAGCCAAGATATGAGTTCGTCTGGAAGCACCATATATTTT. Residues: CASSQDMSSSGSTIYF.

The chain is built from TRBV29-1 and TRBJ1-1, with D uncertain. Germline V gene lookup returns CDR1 SQVTM and CDR2 ANQGSEA. This CDR3 has 13 residues. The CDR3 region is CSAQSRKNTEAFF. CDR3 nucleotides: TGCAGTGCTCAGAGCCGGAAGAATACTGAAGCTTTCTTT.

Points on this clonotype: The junction departs from the called germline gene at one end, perhaps through a read error. V usage is TRBV5-6 and J usage is TRBJ2-1; the match to TRBD2 covers 10 bases. Germline CDR1 reads SGHDT; CDR2 reads YYEEEE. This CDR3 has 16 residues. This CDR3 is CASSPFGSGRDNEQFF. The CDR3 DNA reads TGTGCCAGCAGCCCGTTTGGGAGCGGGAGGGACAACGAGCAGTTCTTC.

Note on this clonotype: The CDR3 end shows no conserved phenylalanine or tryptophan, and so a read error is likely. The rearrangement uses TRBV11-1 and TRBJ2-7, with D possibly being TRBD2 (6 bases). The CDR3 is 15 residues long. V lost 10 bases and J 4 bases, leaving 23 bases between the germline ends. Germline V gene data show CDR1 as SGHAT and CDR2 as FQDESV (reference sequence). CDR3 amino acids: CANRLTGSGEYEQYS. Here the CDR3 DNA reads TGTGCCAACAGATTAACGGGATCGGGAGAATACGAGCAGTACTCC.

This chain joins TRBV30 and TRBJ2-1; TRBD1 is a possible D gene (5 bases). The CDR3 loop spans 14 amino acids. Germline V gene sequence: CDR1 GTSNPN, CDR2 SVGIG (reference sequence). Between the trimmed V and J ends, which lost 2 bases and 8 bases, there was a span of 16 bases. The CDR3 nucleotides are TGTGCCTGGAGTTCCAGGGCATCATACGATGAGCAGTTCTTC. Translating gives CAWSSRASYDEQFF.

About this clonotype itself: Given the absence of the conserved phenylalanine or tryptophan at the CDR3 end, a read error is likely. The chain combines TRBV30 with TRBJ2-3; D unresolved. V gave up 0 bases and J gave up 0 bases, with 10 bases separating them. This CDR3 comprises 15 residues. Per the germline V gene, CDR1 is GTSNPN and CDR2 is SVGIG (reference sequence). The CDR3 region is CAWSVRISSTDTQYL. The CDR3 coding sequence is TGTGCCTGGAGTGTACGGATATCTAGCACAGATACGCAGTATTTG.

To note about this clonotype: A much larger clone lies a single base off, so this may be a read error. The genes are TRBV20-1 and TRBJ2-3, with D possibly TRBD2 on 5 matching bases. V shed 5 bases and J shed 3 bases, with 12 bases lying between them. From germline, CDR1 is DFQATT and CDR2 SNEGSKA (reference sequence). The CDR3 loop spans 13 amino acids. The CDR3 coding sequence is TGCAGTGCTCCGGGAAGGCTAACAGATACGCAGTATTTT. Its translation: CSAPGRLTDTQYF.

A remark on this clonotype: A read error may account for a junction end that differs from germline. The J gene is TRBJ2-7, the V gene TRBV5-6; tentatively, D is TRBD2 (5 bases). The CDR3 covers 16 residues. Germline assignment: CDR1 SGHDT and CDR2 YYEEEE. DNA for the CDR3: TGTGCCACCAGCTTGTCGGGGATAGCTAGCACCTACGAGCAGTACTTC. It encodes CATSLSGIASTYEQYF.

Only a few counts were recorded for this clonotype. The gene calls are TRBV20-1 and TRBJ2-5, with a possible D match to TRBD2 (6 bases). Trimming removed 5 bases at V and 7 bases at J, with 23 bases between. Germline V gene data show CDR1 as DFQATT and CDR2 as SNEGSKA (reference sequence). This CDR3 is 15 amino acids long. CDR3 in amino acids: CSAQVGTGGFGTQYF. CDR3 nucleotide sequence: TGCAGTGCTCAAGTCGGGACCGGGGGTTTTGGGACCCAGTACTTC.

In the case of this clonotype: In this CDR3 the conserved last residue, phenylalanine or tryptophan, is missing, so a read error is likely. The V call is TRBV29-1, the J call TRBJ2-7; D call uncertain. Germline loops: CDR1 SQVTM, CDR2 ANQGSEA. Trimming removed 7 bases at V and 5 bases at J, with 15 bases between. The CDR3 runs 12 residues. The CDR3 DNA reads TGCAGCGCGGGTTGGGCTAAACACGAGCAGTACCTC. It encodes CSAGWAKHEQYL.

About this clonotype itself: An end of the junction differs from the germline gene, which may be a read error. The V and J genes are TRBV5-1 and TRBJ2-1; 13 nucleotides line up with TRBD2. CDR3 size: 17 residues. Looked up from germline, CDR1 is SGHRS and CDR2 is YFSETQ. The CDR3: CANSSGLAGAPNNEQFF. CDR3 nucleotides: TGCGCCAACAGCTCCGGACTAGCGGGAGCGCCAAACAATGAGCAGTTCTTC.

About this clonotype: An end of the junction does not agree with germline; a read error may underlie this. V usage is TRBV4-3 and J usage is TRBJ2-3, with D hard to call. The CDR3 is made up of 17 amino acids. Germline V CDR1 and CDR2: LGHNA, YSLEER. The CDR3 loop reads CGSSQDGSAESTDTQYF. CDR3 nucleotides: TGCGGCAGCAGCCAAGATGGATCGGCGGAAAGCACGGATACGCAGTATTTT.

Notes on this clonotype: The junction departs from the called germline gene at one end, perhaps through a read error. The J gene is TRBJ2-1, the V gene TRBV11-3; 7 bases are shared with TRBD2. The CDR3 sequence is 15 residues long. Germline V gene lookup returns CDR1 SGHNT and CDR2 YENEEA. CDR3 region: CVSSLGRERMDEQFF. The CDR3 DNA follows: TGTGTCAGCAGCTTAGGGCGGGAGCGTATGGATGAGCAGTTCTTC.

With respect to this clonotype: The CDR3 ends on some other residue instead of the conserved phenylalanine or tryptophan, so this is likely a read error. The chain joins TRBV12-3 or TRBV12-4 to TRBJ1-5; D is possibly TRBD1 (5 bases). The CDR3 totals 15 residues. The CDR3 sequence: CASILAQGPKQPQHV. The CDR3 nucleotides read TGTGCCAGCATTTTAGCCCAGGGTCCTAAACAGCCCCAGCATGTT.

As concerns this clonotype: Mismatch with germline at one junction end may stem from a read error. The V and J genes are TRBV11-1 and TRBJ2-7; possibly TRBD2 for D (6 bases). This CDR3 is 15 amino acids long. CDR1 is SGHAT and CDR2 is FQDESV in the germline V gene (reference sequence). DNA of the CDR3: TGCGCCAGGAGCTTAACGGGATCGGGGGAATACGAGCAGTACTTC. This sequence encodes CARSLTGSGEYEQYF.